Detailed here is one TCR beta chain. There are 12 residues in the CDR3. Germline-derived CDR1 and CDR2 are MNHNY and SVGAGI (reference sequence). Trimming shortened V by 7 bases and J by 1 base, and 7 bases separated the two germline ends. Study processing details: Estimation of nucleated cell counts was performed using reference gene primer amplification. Some clones are missing from TCRdb's copy, which holds only in-frame ones; the method was immunoSEQ multiplex PCR. That table gives V, J and clone size, and the DNA gave D and trimming. The repertoire has nearly 350,000 clones, 88% of them found once; the top ten carry about 7%. This specimen belongs to a study of blood T cell repertoires in COVID-19.

Sequenced material: peripheral blood. The chain recombines TRBV6-6 with TRBJ1-1; a possible D gene is TRBD1 (5 bases). The clonotype comes from a woman in her sixties or seventies with COVID-19, enrolled during active disease. The CDR3 nucleotides read TGTGCCAGCATCACAGGGAACACTGAAGCTTTCTTT. It specifies CASITGNTEAFF.